Shown below are 27 T cell receptor beta chains from a single sample sequenced in a study of OX40 agonist ivuxolimab in advanced cancers. Sequenced by immunoSEQ multiplex PCR; TCRdb stores in-frame clones only, minus some. The sample has 65,000 to 95,000 clones; almost 90% are singletons. Sequenced material: CD4+ or CD8+ T cells sorted from blood, taken in a trial of the OX40 agonist ivuxolimab. These receptors were taken from an adult with an advanced solid tumor such as melanoma, head and neck, liver or kidney cancer.

The chain is built from TRBV6-5 and TRBJ2-1, with 7 bases aligning to TRBD2. The V gene end was trimmed by 5 bases and the J gene end by 12 bases; junction bases not matched to a gene: 10. The CDR3 extends over 13 amino acids. Germline V gene sequence: CDR1 MNHEY, CDR2 SVGAGI. The CDR3 DNA sequence: TGTGCCAGCAGTCACACGGCGGGAGCCTGGCAGTTCTTC. Translating it yields CASSHTAGAWQFF.

This clone was counted a single time. The chain recombines TRBV28 with TRBJ1-1, with D possibly matching TRBD1 (6 bases). The length of the CDR3 is 14 residues. CDR1 is MDHEN, CDR2 SYDVKM, per germline. The germline V and J ends were trimmed by 7 bases and 1 base, with 13 bases remaining between them. CDR3 sequence reads: CASKDGGGNTEAFF. The CDR3 coding sequence is TGTGCCAGCAAAGATGGAGGGGGGAACACTGAAGCTTTCTTT.

The rearrangement joins TRBV2 to TRBJ2-7; possibly TRBD1 for D (6 bases). From germline, CDR1 is SNHLY and CDR2 FYNNEI. V was pared by 8 bases and J by 4 bases, with 18 bases between. This CDR3 spans 14 amino acids. The CDR3 nucleotides are TGTGCCAGCCTCAGAGGGCAGGGGAATTACGAGCAGTACTTC. Translating gives CASLRGQGNYEQYF.

The rearrangement uses TRBV28 and TRBJ2-2; perhaps D is TRBD1 or TRBD2 (7 bases each). CDR1 is MDHEN and CDR2 is SYDVKM in the germline V gene. Trimming left V 3 bases short and J 6 bases short, with 14 bases between. The CDR3 is made up of 15 amino acids. This chain's CDR3 is CASSLGGGASGELFF. The CDR3 DNA reads TGTGCCAGCAGTTTGGGAGGGGGCGCCTCCGGGGAGCTGTTTTTT.

The CDR3 DNA is TGTGCCAGCTATTCCCTCCAGGGGACCGGGGAGCTGTTTTTT. Amino acids: CASYSLQGTGELFF. The chain combines TRBV4-2 with TRBJ2-2; possible D gene TRBD1, 6 bases. The CDR3 is made up of 14 amino acids. V gave up 8 bases and J gave up 5 bases, with 15 bases separating them. CDR1 is LGHNA, CDR2 YNFKEQ, per germline.

J is TRBJ1-1 and V is TRBV7-8, with 7 bases aligning to TRBD1. Germline CDR1 reads SGHVS; CDR2 reads FQNEAQ. V dropped 5 bases and J dropped 3; count of bases not matched to a gene: 6. The CDR3 runs to 14 residues. The CDR3 region has the DNA TGTGCCAGCAGCCGAGGGGGCCAAGACACTGAAGCTTTCTTT. Translated, it gives CASSRGGQDTEAFF.

The V call is TRBV27, the J call TRBJ2-3; 11 nucleotides match TRBD1. Germline CDR1 reads MNHEY; CDR2 reads SMNVEV (reference sequence). Unmatched junction bases numbered 1, after V lost 5 bases and J lost 6 bases. The CDR3 totals 13 residues. CDR3 amino acids: CASSGTGGDTQYF. Written as DNA, the CDR3 is TGTGCCAGCAGTGGGACAGGGGGGGATACGCAGTATTTT.

The V and J genes are TRBV19 and TRBJ2-1; 7 bases map to TRBD1. This CDR3 is built from 15 residues. The ends lost 6 bases at V and 5 bases at J; junction bases unmatched: 10. Germline assignment: CDR1 LNHDA and CDR2 SQIVND (reference sequence). The CDR3 nucleotides are TGTGCCAGTAGCTCGTGGACAGGATCGAACAATGAGCAGTTCTTC. Translation gives CASSSWTGSNNEQFF.

The chain combines TRBV7-2 with TRBJ1-4; D is unresolved. The CDR3 sequence is 14 residues long. Germline CDR1 SGHTA, CDR2 FQGNSA. V lost 2 bases and J 4 bases, leaving 8 bases between the germline ends. CDR3 bases: TGTGCCAGCAGCTTACAGGCTTATAATGAAAAACTGTTTTTT. It encodes CASSLQAYNEKLFF.

A word on this clone: An end of the junction differs from the germline gene, which may be a read error. The rearrangement joins TRBV7-7 to TRBJ2-5, with D possibly TRBD1 on 6 matching bases. Germline loops: CDR1 SSHAT, CDR2 FNYEAQ (reference sequence). This CDR3 has 14 residues. The CDR3 nucleotides are TGTGCTAGCAGCCCAACAGGGTATCAAGAGACCCAGTACTTC. It is translated as CASSPTGYQETQYF. Complete variable domain (other parts from reference TRBV7-7 and TRBJ2-5): GAGVSQSPRYKVTKRGQDVTLRCDPISSHATLYWYQQALGQGPEFLTYFNYEAQPDKSGLPSDRFSAERPEGSISTLTIQRTEQRDSAMYRCASSPTGYQETQYFGPGTRLLVL.

In DNA form, the CDR3 reads TGTGCCAGTAGCACGACAGGGGATAGTAATTCACCCCTCCACTTT. This translates into CASSTTGDSNSPLHF. This sequence joins TRBV19 and TRBJ1-6; 8 bases are shared with TRBD1. Germline lookup yields CDR1 LNHDA and CDR2 SQIVND (reference sequence). Trimming at V came to 6 bases and at J to 6 bases, leaving 7 bases not matched to a gene. The CDR3 spans 15 residues.

The V call is TRBV6-4, the J call TRBJ1-2; D gene uncertain. The ends were cut back, 4 bases at V and 8 bases at J, with 8 bases in the middle. CDR1 is MRHNA, CDR2 SNTAGT, per germline. The CDR3 spans 11 residues. The CDR3 here is CASSGEGGYTF. CDR3 nucleotides: TGTGCCAGCAGTGGGGAGGGCGGCTACACCTTC.

The V gene is TRBV28, the J gene TRBJ2-3; 8 bases fit TRBD1. Trimming at V came to 6 bases and at J to 5 bases, leaving 4 bases not matched to a gene. This CDR3 comprises 13 residues. Germline assignment: CDR1 MDHEN and CDR2 SYDVKM. The CDR3 protein is CASSQTGEDTQYF. The CDR3 coding sequence is TGTGCCAGCAGCCAGACAGGGGAAGATACGCAGTATTTT.

This chain joins TRBV19 and TRBJ2-3; D might be TRBD1 or TRBD2, each matching 6 bases. The CDR3 length is 15 residues. V was shortened by 3 bases and J by 1 base, with 11 bases between the two germline ends. Per the germline V gene, CDR1 is LNHDA and CDR2 is SQIVND (reference sequence). CDR3 coding DNA: TGTGCCAGTAGTATTGAGGGGGGCGGCACAGATACGCAGTATTTT. Translated: CASSIEGGGTDTQYF.

The gene calls are TRBV19 and TRBJ2-3, with 8 bases that match TRBD1. V gave up 5 bases and J gave up 4 bases; unmatched junction bases: 5. The CDR3 is made up of 14 amino acids. Per the germline V gene, CDR1 is LNHDA and CDR2 is SQIVND (reference sequence). CDR3 sequence: CASSLRQGPDTQYF. The CDR3 DNA is TGTGCCAGTAGTCTGAGACAGGGGCCAGATACGCAGTATTTT.

This clone was observed once. V is TRBV11-2 and J is TRBJ2-5; D ambiguous. Trimming removed 1 base from V and 1 base from J, with 7 bases in between. The CDR3 loop spans 14 amino acids. Germline V lookup: CDR1 SGHAT, CDR2 FQNNGV. The CDR3 loop reads CASSLGLAQETQYF. The CDR3 region has the DNA TGTGCCAGCAGCTTAGGGCTCGCCCAAGAGACCCAGTACTTC. The full variable domain, with the rest looked up from reference TRBV11-2 and TRBJ2-5, is EAGVAQSPRYKIIEKRQSVAFWCNPISGHATLYWYQQILGQGPKLLIQFQNNGVVDDSQLPKDRFSAERLKGVDSTLKIQPAKLEDSAVYLCASSLGLAQETQYFGPGTRLLVL.

The rearrangement joins TRBV16 to TRBJ2-1; D might be TRBD1 or TRBD2, each matching 5 bases. Deletions cut 4 bases from V and 7 bases from J, with 14 bases between. This CDR3 contains 14 residues. Looked up from germline, CDR1 is KGHSY and CDR2 is FQNENV. The CDR3 DNA is TGTGCCAGCAGCCGACCCCTTGGGGGTAATGAGCAGTTCTTC. This codes for CASSRPLGGNEQFF.

The V and J genes are TRBV5-1 and TRBJ2-1; the match to TRBD2 covers 12 bases. CDR3 length: 15 amino acids. In germline, CDR1 is SGHRS, CDR2 YFSETQ. Germline trimming cut 4 bases from V and 7 bases from J; bases unmatched to any gene: 6. Here the CDR3 reads CASSETSGSSNEQFF. Written as DNA, the CDR3 is TGCGCCAGCAGCGAGACTAGCGGGAGTTCGAATGAGCAGTTCTTC.

V usage is TRBV7-8 and J usage is TRBJ2-3; 10 bases are shared with TRBD1. With 4 bases clipped from V and 1 base from J, the junction kept 2 bases outside the gene matches. The CDR3 is made up of 15 amino acids. Germline loops: CDR1 SGHVS, CDR2 FQNEAQ. The CDR3 loop is CASSSGQGRTDTQYF. The CDR3 DNA sequence: TGTGCCAGCAGCTCGGGACAGGGGCGCACAGATACGCAGTATTTT.

The chain is built from TRBV7-2 and TRBJ2-5; tentatively, D is TRBD1 or TRBD2 (5 bases each). CDR1 is SGHTA and CDR2 is FQGNSA in the germline V gene. Trimming took off 0 bases at V and 5 bases at J, with 10 bases between the two ends. The CDR3 spans 14 residues. For the CDR3, the DNA is TGTGCCAGCAGCTTAGCCGCGAGGGGCGAGACCCAGTACTTC. It is translated as CASSLAARGETQYF.

V gene TRBV6-5 combines with J gene TRBJ2-7; TRBD1 agrees at 7 bases. The CDR3 is 11 amino acids. From germline, CDR1 is MNHEY and CDR2 SVGAGI. The DNA of the CDR3 is TGTGCAACCTACAGGGGCTACGAGCAGTACTTC. Its protein is CATYRGYEQYF.

The V gene is TRBV28, the J gene TRBJ2-3, with D perhaps TRBD1 (5 bases). The CDR3 is made up of 14 amino acids. V lost 2 bases, J lost 4 bases, and 10 bases lay in between. Germline V gene sequence: CDR1 MDHEN, CDR2 SYDVKM. The CDR3 DNA is TGTGCCAGCAGTTTAGGGCAGGGTGCAGATACGCAGTATTTT. Protein sequence: CASSLGQGADTQYF.

The chain employs TRBV7-2 and TRBJ1-6; the D is unclear. In germline, CDR1 is SGHTA, CDR2 FQGNSA. The CDR3 covers 18 residues. Deletions cut 5 bases from V and 11 bases from J, with 28 bases between. CDR3 DNA sequence: TGTGCCAGCAGCCTGAGAGTGACTCGGGCCGGGCCCGGGGCACCCCTCCACTTT. It yields the protein CASSLRVTRAGPGAPLHF.

This chain uses TRBV7-2 with TRBJ1-1, with TRBD1 matching over 9 bases. Germline values: CDR1 SGHTA, CDR2 FQGNSA. V shed 0 bases, J shed 1 base, and the junction held 0 bases outside the gene matches. The CDR3 is made up of 15 amino acids. For the CDR3, the DNA is TGTGCCAGCAGCTTAGCGGGACAGGGGAACACTGAAGCTTTCTTT. Amino acid sequence: CASSLAGQGNTEAFF.

This rearrangement joins TRBV6-1 to TRBJ1-5; tentative D call: TRBD1 (5 bases). V was clipped by 8 bases and J by 2 bases, with 13 bases between them. Per germline, CDR1 MNHNS and CDR2 SASEGT. The length of the CDR3 is 14 residues. Written as DNA, the CDR3 is TGTGCCAGCCGTAGGGGTCAGGGCAATCAGCCCCAGCATTTT. It is translated as CASRRGQGNQPQHF.

V gene TRBV5-1 combines with J gene TRBJ1-5; maybe TRBD1 (5 bases). Trimming took off 1 base at V and 5 bases at J, with 13 bases between the two ends. CDR1 and CDR2 from the germline V gene are SGHRS and YFSETQ. The CDR3 contains 15 residues. The CDR3 nucleotides are TGCGCCAGCAGCTTGACAGGAACAAATCATCAGCCCCAGCATTTT. Protein product: CASSLTGTNHQPQHF.

The rearrangement uses TRBV29-1 and TRBJ2-3; D ambiguous. The CDR3 loop spans 15 amino acids. With 1 base removed from V and 4 bases from J, the gap between germline ends came to 15 bases. CDR1 SQVTM and CDR2 ANQGSEA come from the germline V gene. Here the CDR3 reads CSVEGSSDFADTQYF. CDR3 DNA sequence: TGCAGCGTTGAAGGAAGCAGTGACTTTGCAGATACGCAGTATTTT.